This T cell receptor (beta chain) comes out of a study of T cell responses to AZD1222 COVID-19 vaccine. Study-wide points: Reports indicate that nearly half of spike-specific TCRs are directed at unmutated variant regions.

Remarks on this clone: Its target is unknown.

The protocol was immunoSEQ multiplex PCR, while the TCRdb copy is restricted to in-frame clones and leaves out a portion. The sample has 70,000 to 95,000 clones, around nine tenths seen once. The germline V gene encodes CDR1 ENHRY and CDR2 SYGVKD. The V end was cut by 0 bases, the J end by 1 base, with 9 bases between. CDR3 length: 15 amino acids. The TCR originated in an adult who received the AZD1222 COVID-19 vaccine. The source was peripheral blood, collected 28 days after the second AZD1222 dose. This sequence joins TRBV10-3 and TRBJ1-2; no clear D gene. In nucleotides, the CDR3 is TGTGCCATCAGTGAGTCTTACAGCAGTAACTATGGCTACACCTTC. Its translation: CAISESYSSNYGYTF.